This entry concerns a single T cell receptor (beta chain). Sequencing used immunoSEQ multiplex PCR; TCRdb keeps in-frame clones, though not all of them. This sample has 7,000 to 8,500 clones, with approximately 70% found just once. This specimen belongs to a study of siplizumab effects on memory and regulatory T cells. The ends were cut back, 1 base at V and 8 bases at J, with 11 bases in the middle. CDR1 and CDR2 from the germline V gene are SNHLY and FYNNEI. The CDR3 runs to 13 residues. V is TRBV2 and J is TRBJ1-1; D unresolved. This TCR was recovered from a human donor in good health. What was sequenced was effector memory CD8+ T cells sorted from blood. As to subset: unstimulated CD8+ effector memory T cells. The CDR3 region is CASSEDGTLEAFF. The CDR3 nucleotides read TGTGCCAGCAGTGAAGACGGTACTTTAGAAGCTTTCTTT.